This T cell receptor (beta chain) originates from a study of cytomegalovirus exposure and HLA in healthy donors. Looked up from germline, CDR1 is SQVTM and CDR2 is ANQGSEA. This CDR3 contains 15 residues. V dropped 6 bases and J dropped 3; count of bases not matched to a gene: 5. PCR was performed using 60 Vbeta and 13 Jbeta primers. In the original analysis: In a later analysis, around 12 million of 83 million or so unique beta chains occurred in at least two donors. Repertoires were generated with immunoSEQ multiplex PCR, while TCRdb's copy carries only in-frame clones and drops some. That table furnishes V, J and clone size, whereas the DNA furnished D and trimming. The top ten clones hold around 3.4% of a sample with roughly 180,000 clones, about 80% of them seen once. Study-level results: Later analysis indicated greater clonal expansion among HLA-associated TCR beta chains than among equally common other chains. TCR beta chains numbering under 200 were designated cytomegalovirus-associated.

As to this clone: The antigen remains undetermined.

V and J are TRBV29-1 and TRBJ2-6, with 10 bases aligning to TRBD1. The TCR was taken from a woman in her sixties or seventies in good health and CMV-seropositive. The sequencing sample was made of PBMCs. Written as DNA, the CDR3 is TGCAGCGTGGCGACAGGGGGCAGTGGGGCCAACGTCCTGACTTTC. Its translation is CSVATGGSGANVLTF.